The T cell receptor (beta chain) under discussion was sequenced for a study of blood T cell repertoires in COVID-19 (dated by TCRdb to 2019 to 2021). Turning to the overall study: The collaborator samples originated in the United States, Italy and Spain and spanned the acute and convalescent phases of COVID-19. The samples were drawn from two sources: the first 160 participants of the ongoing ImmuneRACE study, and 1,200 or so subjects contributed by 6 global collaborators. The prospective study material was composed of cDNA or gDNA derived from T cells, B-cell-depleted T cells, or PBMCs. The sample metadata nearly always contained a de-identified subject ID, COVID-19 status, age in years and sex. The dataset comprised deeply sampled blood TCRbeta repertoires from subjects exposed to, actively infected with, or recovered from COVID-19. HLA class I and class II types, where available, came from metadata supplied by the sample provider rather than from assay-based typing. The repertoires were released in a freely available public database meant as a resource for research on the immune response to SARS-CoV-2. Here is what the overall study found, with its caveats: The quantity of clinical and demographic metadata differed by source and by participant and was supplied without curation.

A second Seattle source provided samples from volunteer blood donors who had recovered from COVID-19. The collaborating institutions used their own protocols to collect whole blood in K2EDTA tubes. For TCRbeta analysis, collaborators shipped samples as frozen whole blood, isolated PBMCs, or DNA extracted from either of those sample types. The germline V gene (reference sequence) supplies CDR1 LGHDT and CDR2 YNNKEL. The CDR3 contains 17 residues, cysteine and phenylalanine counted. The sequence is cut down to CDR3 DNA, 51 bases in frame from base 1. Ends trimmed: V by 4 bases, J by 7 bases; bases unmatched to a gene: 15. This clone was observed a handful of times. What this receptor recognizes is not known. Base qualities were left out, and no much larger clone turns up one base away. TCRbeta CDR3 regions were amplified from genomic DNA by means of the immunoSEQ Assay, a bias-controlled multiplex PCR. Per the source publication's procedure: The number of nucleated cells in each sample was estimated by amplification of reference gene primers within the assay. To quantify the absolute abundance of each unique TCRbeta CDR3 rearrangement, sequence reads were collapsed and filtered. For each sample, productive Simpson clonality was calculated by taking the square root of Simpson's diversity index across productive rearrangements. TCRdb mirrors the immuneACCESS table, restricted to in-frame sequences. Some clones are absent from its copies; in checked studies, under half trace to an unresolved V gene, and the reason for the others is unknown. The D gene and trimming were derived from the DNA, and the V and J assignments and clone size from that table. The sample records some 130,000 clones, around 73% of which are singletons. Of the sample, about 10% falls within the top ten clones.

The sequence came from a man aged 60 to 69 who had recovered from COVID-19. The chain uses TRBV3-1 (or the pseudogene TRBV3-2) and TRBJ2-7; 11 of the junction bases match TRBD2. Sequenced: peripheral blood. The CDR3 corresponds to CASSRTSGFRGGLEQYF. At the DNA level, the sequence is TGTGCCAGCAGCCGGACTAGCGGGTTCCGGGGAGGTTTGGAGCAGTACTTC.